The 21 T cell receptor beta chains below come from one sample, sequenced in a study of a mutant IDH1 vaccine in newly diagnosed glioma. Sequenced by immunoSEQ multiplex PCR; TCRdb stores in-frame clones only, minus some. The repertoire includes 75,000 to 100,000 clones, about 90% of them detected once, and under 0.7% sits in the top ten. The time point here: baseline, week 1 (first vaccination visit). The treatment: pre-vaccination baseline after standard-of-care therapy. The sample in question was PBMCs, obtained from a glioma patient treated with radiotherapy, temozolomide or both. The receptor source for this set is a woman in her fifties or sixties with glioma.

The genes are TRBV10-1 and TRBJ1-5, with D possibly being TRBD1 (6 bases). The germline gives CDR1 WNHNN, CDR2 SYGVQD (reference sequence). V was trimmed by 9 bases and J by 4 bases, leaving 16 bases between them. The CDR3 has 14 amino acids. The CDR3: CASLDSHSNQPQHF. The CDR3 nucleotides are TGCGCCAGTTTGGACAGCCACTCGAATCAGCCCCAGCATTTT.

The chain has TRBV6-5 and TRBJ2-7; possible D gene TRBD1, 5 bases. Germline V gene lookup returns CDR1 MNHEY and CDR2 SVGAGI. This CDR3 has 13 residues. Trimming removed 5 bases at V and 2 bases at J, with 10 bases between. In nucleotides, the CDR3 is TGTGCCAGCAGTCCTGTCAGGGCCTACGAGCAGTACTTC. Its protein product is CASSPVRAYEQYF.

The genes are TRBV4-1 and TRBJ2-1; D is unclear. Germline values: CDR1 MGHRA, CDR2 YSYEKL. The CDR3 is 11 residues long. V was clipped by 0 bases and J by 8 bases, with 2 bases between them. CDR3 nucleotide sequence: TGCGCCAGCAGCCAAGATCATGAGCAGTTCTTC. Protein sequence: CASSQDHEQFF.

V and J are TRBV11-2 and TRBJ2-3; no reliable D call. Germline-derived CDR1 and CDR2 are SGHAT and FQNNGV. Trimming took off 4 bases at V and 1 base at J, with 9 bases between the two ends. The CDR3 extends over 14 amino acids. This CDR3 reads CASSSLGGTDTQYF. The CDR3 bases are TGTGCCAGCAGCTCGCTTGGCGGCACAGATACGCAGTATTTT.

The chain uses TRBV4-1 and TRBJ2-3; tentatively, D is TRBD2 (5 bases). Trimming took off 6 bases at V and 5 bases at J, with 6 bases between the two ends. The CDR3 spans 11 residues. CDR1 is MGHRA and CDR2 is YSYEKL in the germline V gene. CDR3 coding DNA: TGCGCCAGCAGAGGACTAGATACGCAGTATTTT. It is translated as CASRGLDTQYF.

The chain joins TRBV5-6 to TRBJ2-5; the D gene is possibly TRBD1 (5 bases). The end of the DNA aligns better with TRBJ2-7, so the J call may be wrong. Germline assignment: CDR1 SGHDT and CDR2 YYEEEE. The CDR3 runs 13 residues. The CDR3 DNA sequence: TGTGCCAGCAGCTTACGTTCAGGGTACGAGCAGTACTTC. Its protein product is CASSLRSGYEQYF.

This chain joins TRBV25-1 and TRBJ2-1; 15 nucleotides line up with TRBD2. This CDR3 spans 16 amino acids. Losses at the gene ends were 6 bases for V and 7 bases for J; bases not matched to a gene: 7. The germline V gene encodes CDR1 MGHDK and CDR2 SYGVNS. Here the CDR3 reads CASRQAGTSGRNEQFF. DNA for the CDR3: TGTGCCAGCAGACAAGCCGGGACTAGCGGGAGGAATGAGCAGTTCTTC.

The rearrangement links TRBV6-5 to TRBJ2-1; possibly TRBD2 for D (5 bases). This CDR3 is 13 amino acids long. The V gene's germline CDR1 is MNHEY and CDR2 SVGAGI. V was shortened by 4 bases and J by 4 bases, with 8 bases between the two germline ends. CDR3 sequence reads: CASSFGLYNEQFF. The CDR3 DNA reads TGTGCCAGCAGTTTCGGACTGTACAATGAGCAGTTCTTC.

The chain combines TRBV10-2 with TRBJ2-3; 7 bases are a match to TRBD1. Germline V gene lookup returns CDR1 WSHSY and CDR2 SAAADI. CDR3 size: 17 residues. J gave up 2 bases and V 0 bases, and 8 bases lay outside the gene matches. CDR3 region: CASSESTWDSATDTQYF. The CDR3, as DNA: TGCGCCAGCAGTGAGTCGACCTGGGACAGCGCCACAGATACGCAGTATTTT.

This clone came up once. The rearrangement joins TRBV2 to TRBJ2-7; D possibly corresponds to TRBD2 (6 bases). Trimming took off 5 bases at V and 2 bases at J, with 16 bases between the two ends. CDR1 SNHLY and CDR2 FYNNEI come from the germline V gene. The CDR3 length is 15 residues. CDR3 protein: CASSPNGLPPYEQYF. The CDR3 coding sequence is TGTGCCAGCAGTCCAAACGGACTACCCCCCTACGAGCAGTACTTC.

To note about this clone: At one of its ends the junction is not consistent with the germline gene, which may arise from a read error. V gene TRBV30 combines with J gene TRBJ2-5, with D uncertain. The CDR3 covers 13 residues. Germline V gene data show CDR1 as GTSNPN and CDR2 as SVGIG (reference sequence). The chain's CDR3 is CAWRTGGQETQYF. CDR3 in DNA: TGTGCATGGAGAACTGGCGGACAAGAGACCCAGTACTTC.

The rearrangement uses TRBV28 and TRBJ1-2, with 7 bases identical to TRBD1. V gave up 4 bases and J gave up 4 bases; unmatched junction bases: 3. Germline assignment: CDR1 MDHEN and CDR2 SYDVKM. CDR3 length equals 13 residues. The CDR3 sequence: CASSSWTGYGYTF. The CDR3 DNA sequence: TGTGCCAGCAGTTCATGGACAGGCTATGGCTACACCTTC.

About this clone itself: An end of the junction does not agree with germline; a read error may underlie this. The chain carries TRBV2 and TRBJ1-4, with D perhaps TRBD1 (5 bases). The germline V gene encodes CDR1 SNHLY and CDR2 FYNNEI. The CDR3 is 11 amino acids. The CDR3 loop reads CASTEDGHQFF. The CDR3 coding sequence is TGTGCCAGCACTGAAGACGGACACCAGTTTTTT.

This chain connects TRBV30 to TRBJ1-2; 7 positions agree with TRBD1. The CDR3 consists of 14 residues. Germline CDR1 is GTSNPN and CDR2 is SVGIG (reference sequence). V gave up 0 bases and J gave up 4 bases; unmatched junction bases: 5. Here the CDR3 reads CAWSVLGQLYGYTF. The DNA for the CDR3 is TGTGCCTGGAGTGTACTGGGACAGCTCTATGGCTACACCTTC.

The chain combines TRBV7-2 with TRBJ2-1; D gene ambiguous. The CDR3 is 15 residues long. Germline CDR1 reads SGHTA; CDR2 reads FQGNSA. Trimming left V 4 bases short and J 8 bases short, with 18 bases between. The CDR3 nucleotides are TGTGCCAGCAGCTCCACTCGGACGGCTCGACATGAGCAGTTCTTC. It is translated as CASSSTRTARHEQFF.

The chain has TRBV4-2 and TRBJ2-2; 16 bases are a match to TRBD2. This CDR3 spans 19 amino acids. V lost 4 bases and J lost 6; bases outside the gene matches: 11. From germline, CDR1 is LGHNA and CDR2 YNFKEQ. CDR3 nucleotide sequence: TGTGCCAGCAGCCGTACAACGGGACTAGCGGGAGGGCGCGCCGGGGAGCTGTTTTTT. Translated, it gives CASSRTTGLAGGRAGELFF.

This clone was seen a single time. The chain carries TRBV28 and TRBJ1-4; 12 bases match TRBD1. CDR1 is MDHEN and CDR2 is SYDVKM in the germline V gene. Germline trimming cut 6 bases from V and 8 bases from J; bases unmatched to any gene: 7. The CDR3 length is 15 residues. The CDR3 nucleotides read TGTGCCAGCAGGGGGACAGGGGGCGGGGAGGAAAAACTGTTTTTT. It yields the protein CASRGTGGGEEKLFF.

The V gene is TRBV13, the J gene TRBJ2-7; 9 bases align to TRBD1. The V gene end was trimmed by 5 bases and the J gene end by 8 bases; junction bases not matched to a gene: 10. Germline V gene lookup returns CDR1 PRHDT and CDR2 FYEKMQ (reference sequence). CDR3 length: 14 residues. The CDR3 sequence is CASSTTGQGNKQYF. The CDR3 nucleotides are TGTGCCAGCAGCACTACGGGACAGGGAAATAAGCAGTACTTC.

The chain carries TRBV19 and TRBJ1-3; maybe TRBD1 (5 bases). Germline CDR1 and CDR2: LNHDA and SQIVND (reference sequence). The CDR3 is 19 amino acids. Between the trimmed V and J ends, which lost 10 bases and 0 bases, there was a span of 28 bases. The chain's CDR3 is CATKGAGRGALNSGNTIYF. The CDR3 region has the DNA TGTGCCACAAAAGGCGCGGGGAGAGGGGCCTTGAACTCTGGAAACACCATATATTTT.

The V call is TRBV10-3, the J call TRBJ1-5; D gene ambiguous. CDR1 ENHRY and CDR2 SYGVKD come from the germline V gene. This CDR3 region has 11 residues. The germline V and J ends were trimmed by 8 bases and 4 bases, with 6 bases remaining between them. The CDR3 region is CAIGNNQPQHF. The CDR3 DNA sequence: TGTGCCATCGGGAATAATCAGCCCCAGCATTTT.

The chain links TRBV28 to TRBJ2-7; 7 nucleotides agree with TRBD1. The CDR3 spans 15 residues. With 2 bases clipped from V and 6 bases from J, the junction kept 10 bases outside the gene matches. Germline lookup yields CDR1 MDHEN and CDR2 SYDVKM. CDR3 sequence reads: CASSLPGTAEGEQYF. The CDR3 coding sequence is TGTGCCAGCAGTTTACCCGGGACAGCCGAGGGCGAGCAGTACTTC.